Below, 8 T cell receptor beta chains from the same sample are listed, as sequenced in a study of T cell therapy after organ transplantation. These receptors' antigens are unknown. TCRdb's table, derived via immunoSEQ multiplex PCR, lists solely in-frame clones and lacks some. Of around 15,000 clones in the sample, about 85% were seen once. Noted time point: 20-29 weeks after completion of therapy. The sequencing used CD8+ T cells from blood, collected after autologous CMV-specific T cell therapy. The receptors stem from a human patient who had received a solid organ transplant and had CMV disease. Some T cells could come from the graft donor.

This clone appeared once. The rearrangement uses TRBV14 and TRBJ2-1; 14 bases fit TRBD2. This CDR3 region has 15 residues. Unmatched junction bases numbered 4, after V lost 3 bases and J lost 9 bases. Germline V gene sequence: CDR1 SGHDN, CDR2 FVKESK. The CDR3 region is CASSHGLAGGTEQFF. CDR3 sequence (DNA): TGTGCCAGCAGCCACGGACTAGCGGGAGGAACTGAGCAGTTCTTC.

This chain links TRBV9 with TRBJ1-1, with 8 bases matching TRBD1. CDR3 size: 15 residues. From germline, CDR1 is SGDLS and CDR2 YYNGEE. The V gene end was trimmed by 4 bases and the J gene end by 6 bases; junction bases not matched to a gene: 11. The CDR3 DNA reads as TGTGCCAGCAGCTATTTATCAGGGGGCTTAGCTGAAGCTTTCTTT. This codes for CASSYLSGGLAEAFF. The full variable domain, its missing parts supplied by reference TRBV9 and TRBJ1-1, is DSGVTQTPKHLITATGQRVTLRCSPRSGDLSVYWYQQSLDQGLQFLIQYYNGEERAKGNILERFSAQQFPDLHSELNLSSLELGDSALYFCASSYLSGGLAEAFFGQGTRLTVV.

This clone is a singleton in its sample. The chain combines TRBV27 with TRBJ1-1; D is perhaps TRBD1 (5 bases). The length of the CDR3 is 17 residues. The germline V and J ends were trimmed by 6 bases and 2 bases, with 22 bases remaining between them. Looked up from germline, CDR1 is MNHEY and CDR2 is SMNVEV (reference sequence). The CDR3 here is CASSKGEFQTQNTEAFF. As DNA, the CDR3 is TGTGCCAGCAGCAAAGGGGAGTTCCAGACCCAAAACACTGAAGCTTTCTTT.

V gene TRBV13 combines with J gene TRBJ2-5; 8 positions match TRBD2. V was pared by 5 bases and J by 6 bases, with 11 bases of the junction left unmatched. The germline V gene has CDR1 PRHDT and CDR2 FYEKMQ (reference sequence). The CDR3 consists of 15 residues. The CDR3 spells CASSLPGLEGKTQYF. The CDR3 DNA follows: TGTGCCAGCAGCCTGCCGGGACTAGAGGGAAAGACCCAGTACTTC.

This clone was detected once. CDR3 coding DNA: TGTGCCAGCAGCTTGGACGGAACTGGAAACACCATATATTTT. Translating it yields CASSLDGTGNTIYF. The chain is built from TRBV5-4 and TRBJ1-3; no clear D. Trimming removed 0 bases at V and 2 bases at J, with 6 bases between. CDR1 is SGHNT, CDR2 YYREEE, per germline (reference sequence). The CDR3 contains 14 residues.

CDR3 DNA sequence: TGTGCCAGCAGCCCGTTGCAGGGGGCCGTTTCTAACTATGGCTACACCTTC. This encodes CASSPLQGAVSNYGYTF. J is TRBJ1-2 and V is TRBV4-2, with TRBD1 identical over 8 bases. The germline CDR1 and CDR2 sequences are LGHNA and YNFKEQ. This CDR3 is 17 amino acids long. Losses at the gene ends were 4 bases for V and 0 bases for J; bases not matched to a gene: 10.

J is TRBJ1-2 and V is TRBV5-5, with TRBD1 as a possible D gene (5 bases). Trimming shortened V by 3 bases and J by 0 bases, and 18 bases separated the two germline ends. CDR1 SGHKS and CDR2 YYEKEE come from the germline V gene (reference sequence). CDR3 size: 17 residues. The CDR3 nucleotides read TGTGCCAGCAGCTCGGGAACCGACAGTGCCACTAACTATGGCTACACCTTC. It is translated as CASSSGTDSATNYGYTF. The entire variable domain, with the rest obtained from reference TRBV5-5 and TRBJ1-2, is as follows: DAGVTQSPTHLIKTRGQQVTLRCSPISGHKSVSWYQQVLGQGPQFIFQYYEKEERGRGNFPDRFSARQFPNYSSELNVNALLLGDSALYLCASSSGTDSATNYGYTFGSGTRLTVV.

This clone showed up just once. The gene calls are TRBV7-9 and TRBJ2-7; TRBD1 matches at 7 bases. Germline V gene lookup returns CDR1 SEHNR and CDR2 FQNEAQ (reference sequence). CDR3 length: 13 residues. V was clipped by 9 bases and J by 3 bases; unmatched bases: 8. This CDR3 is CASTEGALYEQYF. The CDR3 region has the DNA TGTGCCAGTACCGAGGGGGCCCTCTACGAGCAGTACTTC.